This T cell receptor (beta chain) was obtained from a study of T cell responses to AZD1222 COVID-19 vaccine. This CDR3 comprises 15 residues. Trimming removed 1 base from V and 2 bases from J; junction bases left unmatched: 4. Germline V gene lookup returns CDR1 MGHRA and CDR2 YSYEKL. In the case of this clone: The antigen is unknown.

The study's findings and limits: Spike-specific TCR breadth and depth rose after two AZD1222 doses. Donors were mostly white British, more females; clonal diversity possibly underestimated.

Assay used: immunoSEQ multiplex PCR; TCRdb lists only in-frame clones, some missing. Among 130,000 to 150,000 clones, 91% were seen once, and the ten largest hold roughly 5.5%. The sequencing used peripheral blood, collected on day 0 of AZD1222 vaccination. V usage is TRBV4-1 and J usage is TRBJ2-7, with 8 positions matching TRBD1. The TCR sequence derives from an adult in good health. The chain's CDR3 is CASSQGQGFAYEQYF. Here the CDR3 DNA reads TGCGCCAGCAGCCAAGGACAGGGGTTCGCCTACGAGCAGTACTTC.